This T cell receptor beta chain was captured by sequencing in a study of shared clonotypes between healthy human individuals (dated by TCRdb to 2019 to 2021). Regarding the research as a whole: The cohort comprised a couple of women and a few men aged 18 to 49 years. For each donor, CD4 naive and CD4 memory were each run on three plates, CD8 naive on two plates, and CD8 memory on one plate. The study deeply sequenced blood TCR repertoires of five healthy adults to estimate repertoire size and the extent of clonotype sharing between individuals. Libraries were prepared and TCR repertoires were sequenced by different laboratories using diverse techniques, in order to increase sequencing depth and limit assay-specific biases. Each donor's leukapheresis produced roughly between about 0.9 and 9.5 billion PBMCs.

Using the deep immunoSEQ assay, multiplex PCR amplified TCR CDR3 regions from genomic DNA. Genomic DNA extracted from each cell subset was distributed evenly over all wells of several immunoSEQ 96-well plates, and each plate served as one replicate. For sorted subsets, roughly 200 ng genomic DNA, equal to about 30,000 T cell genomes, was loaded into each replicate PCR. Purified libraries were measured with a Qubit 3.0 fluorometer, size-checked on a Bioanalyzer 2100, and measured again with the KAPA Library Quantification kit. A separate single-read 150-cycle Illumina NextSeq 550 flow cell was used to sequence each immunoSEQ 96-well plate. In the source study's methods: Because only junctional sequences without quality scores were contained in the immunoSEQ output, filtering matching that applied to full-length reads could not be performed. Sequences were annotated with PyIR, a Python wrapper for IgBLAST v1.9, using IMGT germline references to assign V/J genes and CDR3. Reads were removed for weak V/J assignments (E-value above 1e-6), missing CDR3, stop codons, out-of-frame junctions, or ambiguous translated residues. V3J clonotypes were defined as sequences sharing an identical inferred V gene, J gene, and CDR3 amino acid sequence. To compute the percentage overlap between repertoires, the number of shared unique clonotypes was divided by the size of the smaller repertoire. Richness of each repertoire was evaluated using RTK rarefaction, the Chao1 estimator, and Recon v2.1 estimates of unobserved clonotypes. Generation probabilities for all TCRbeta clonotypes obtained by the gDNA method from a handful of donors were computed using OLGA. TCRdb retrieved this table from immuneACCESS and kept in-frame rearrangements only. Not all clones are present; in checked studies, unresolved V genes account for under half, and no reason is known for the remainder. V, J and clone size were drawn from that table, and D and trimming were deduced from the DNA. The sample profile shows under 2.5 million clones; under 95% of them were found once. The biggest ten clones account for around 0.4% of the sample.

The donors were healthy, HIV-negative adults who had no recently reported acute infections or vaccinations. Every donor was a Caucasian adult residing in Nashville, Tennessee, USA. CD4+ T cells were enriched by magnetic negative selection, after which naive cells were positively selected on CD45RA and the negative fraction was taken as the memory subset. After blood collection by leukapheresis, PBMCs were isolated using Ficoll-Histopaque density gradient centrifugation and then cryopreserved in the vapor phase of liquid nitrogen. Analytical flow cytometry was used to check the purity and quantity of each magnetically sorted T cell population. Each sorted fraction had its genomic DNA isolated and then quantified by UV absorbance on a Nanodrop 2000c. General findings and caveats noted by the study authors: Only blood was sampled, and tissue TCR repertoires likely differ from those in blood. Incomplete sequencing was indicated by rarefaction of sorted-subset datasets, despite the large sequencing depth. Because the study included only a small number of donors, the genetic and exposure-history diversity represented was limited. Clonotypes shared by all four sorted-subset donors showed higher generation probabilities than non-shared clonotypes. Pairwise subsampling led to the expectation that sequencing depth would affect the degree of clonotype sharing among donors. When a handful of donors were compared, the shared fraction of clonotypes was around 5.1% for naive CD4, around 3.5% for naive CD8, 2.3% for memory CD4, and less than 0.5% for memory CD8. Naive subsets generally had larger estimated clonotype richness than memory subsets.

On this clone itself: Its antigen remains undetermined. Per-nucleotide qualities are absent, and no much larger clonotype sits a single base away.

Its CDR3 holds 15 amino acids, cysteine through phenylalanine. The DNA shown is the 45-base CDR3, in frame from base 1. V lost 0 bases and J lost 4 bases; the stretch between them is 14 bases long. CDR1 is given as SGHRS and CDR2 as YFSETQ, both from the germline V gene. The sequence came from a young man in good health. Some clones in this sample may be carry-over from other donors' samples. Source material: naive CD4+ T cells from PBMCs. In the paper's terms, the cell subset or site label means: CD45RA+ positively selected. The V gene is TRBV5-1 and the J gene is TRBJ2-7, with TRBD2 as a weak D call on 6 bases. The nucleotide sequence reads as follows: TGCGCCAGCAGCTTGGGTGGCGGGACGACATACGAGCAGTACTTC. Its product reads: CASSLGGGTTYEQYF.